The clone carrying this T cell receptor beta chain was picked up a small number of times. This sample is drawn from a study of blood T cell repertoires in COVID-19. At the level of the study: The United States, Italy and Spain supplied acute and convalescent COVID-19 samples. PBMCs, B-cell-depleted T cells, or T cells provided the cDNA or gDNA that made up the material.

Trimming removed 8 bases from V and 7 bases from J, with 14 bases in between. The CDR3 is made up of 12 amino acids. Germline V CDR1 and CDR2: MNHEY, SVGAGI. The authors' processing: From reference gene primer amplification, estimates of nucleated cell counts were derived. Data came from immunoSEQ multiplex PCR; TCRdb stores just in-frame clones and leaves some out. The D gene and trimming were derived from the DNA, and the V and J assignments and clone size from that table. The table has approximately 110,000 clones, 75% to 90% seen once. This clonotype originated in an elderly woman with COVID-19, enrolled during active disease. Input material: peripheral blood. The rearrangement joins TRBV6-5 to TRBJ2-5; D is possibly TRBD1 (5 bases). The CDR3 nucleotides read TGTGCCAGCTCACAGGCATCCGGGACCCAGTACTTC. This translates into CASSQASGTQYF.